The T cell receptor (beta chain) described here comes from a study of cytomegalovirus exposure and HLA in healthy donors. The PCR ran on 60 Vbeta and 13 Jbeta primers. Assay used: immunoSEQ multiplex PCR; TCRdb lists only in-frame clones, some missing. Among roughly 140,000 clones listed, roughly three quarters were seen once. This TCR was recovered from a woman in her fifties or sixties in good health and CMV-seronegative. The sequencing sample was made of PBMCs.

CDR3 DNA: TGTGCCAGCTCAAGTTTATCCGGGACAACTGTCCAAGAGACCCAGTACTTC. Its translation is CASSSLSGTTVQETQYF. The rearrangement uses TRBV18 and TRBJ2-5, with a weak D call TRBD1 (6 bases). Germline CDR1 KGHSH, CDR2 LQKENI. The CDR3 covers 17 residues. Trimming shortened V by 5 bases and J by 1 base, and 20 bases separated the two germline ends.